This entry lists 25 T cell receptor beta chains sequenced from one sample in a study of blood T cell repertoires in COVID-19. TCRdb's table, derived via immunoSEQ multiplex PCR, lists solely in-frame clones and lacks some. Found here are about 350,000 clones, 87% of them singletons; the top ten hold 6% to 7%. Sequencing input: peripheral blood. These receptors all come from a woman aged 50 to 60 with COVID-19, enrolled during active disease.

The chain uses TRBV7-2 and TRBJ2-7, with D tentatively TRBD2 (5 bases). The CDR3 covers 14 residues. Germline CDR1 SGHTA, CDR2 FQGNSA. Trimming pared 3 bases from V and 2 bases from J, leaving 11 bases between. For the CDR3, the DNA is TGTGCCAGCAGCTTGGGAGTTCCTACCTACGAGCAGTACTTC. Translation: CASSLGVPTYEQYF. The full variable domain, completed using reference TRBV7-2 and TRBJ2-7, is GAGVSQSPSNKVTEKGKDVELRCDPISGHTALYWYRQSLGQGLEFLIYFQGNSAPDKSGLPSDRFSAERTGGSVSTLTIQRTQQEDSAVYLCASSLGVPTYEQYFGPGTRLTVT.

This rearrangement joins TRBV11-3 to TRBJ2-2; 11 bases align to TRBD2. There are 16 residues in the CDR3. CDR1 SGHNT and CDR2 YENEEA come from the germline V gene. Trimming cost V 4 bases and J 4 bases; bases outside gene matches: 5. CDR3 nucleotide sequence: TGTGCCAGCAGCTCCCGACTAGCGGGGCGCACCGGGGAGCTGTTTTTT. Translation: CASSSRLAGRTGELFF.

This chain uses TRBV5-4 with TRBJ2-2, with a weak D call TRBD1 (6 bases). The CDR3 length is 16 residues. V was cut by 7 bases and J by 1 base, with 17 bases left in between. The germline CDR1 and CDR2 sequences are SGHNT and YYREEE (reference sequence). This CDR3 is CASSQGGRGNTGELFF. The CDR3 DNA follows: TGTGCCAGCTCACAGGGTGGCAGGGGGAACACCGGGGAGCTGTTTTTT.

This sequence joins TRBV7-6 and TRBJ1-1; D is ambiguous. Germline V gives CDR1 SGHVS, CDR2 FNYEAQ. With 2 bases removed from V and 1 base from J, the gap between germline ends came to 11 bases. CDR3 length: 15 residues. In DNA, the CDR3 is TGTGCCAGCAGCTTAAGGGAGGGAAGGAACACTGAAGCTTTCTTT. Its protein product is CASSLREGRNTEAFF.

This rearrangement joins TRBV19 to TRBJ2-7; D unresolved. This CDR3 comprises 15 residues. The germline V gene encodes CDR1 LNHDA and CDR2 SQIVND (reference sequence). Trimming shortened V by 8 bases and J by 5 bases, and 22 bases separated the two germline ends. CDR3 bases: TGTGCCAGTCGAGGCCGTGGGTCCCGCGGAAACGAGCAGTACTTC. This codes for CASRGRGSRGNEQYF.

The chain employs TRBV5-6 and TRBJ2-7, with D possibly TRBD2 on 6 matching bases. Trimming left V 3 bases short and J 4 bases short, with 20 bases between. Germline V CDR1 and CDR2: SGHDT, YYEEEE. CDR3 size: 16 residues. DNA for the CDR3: TGTGCCAGCAGCTCTTACAACGGGGGACGGACTTACGAGCAGTACTTC. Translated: CASSSYNGGRTYEQYF.

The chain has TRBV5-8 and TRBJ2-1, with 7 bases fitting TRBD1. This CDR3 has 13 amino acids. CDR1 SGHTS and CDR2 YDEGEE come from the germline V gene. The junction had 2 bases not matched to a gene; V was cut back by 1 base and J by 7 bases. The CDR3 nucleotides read TGTGCCAGCAGCTTGAGGGGGCGGAATGAGCAGTTCTTC. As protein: CASSLRGRNEQFF.

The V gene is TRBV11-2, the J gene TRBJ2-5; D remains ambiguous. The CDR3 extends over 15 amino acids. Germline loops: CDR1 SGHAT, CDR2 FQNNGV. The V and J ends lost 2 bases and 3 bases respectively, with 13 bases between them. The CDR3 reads CASSLYVGVKETQYF. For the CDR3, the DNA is TGTGCCAGCAGCTTATATGTCGGAGTAAAAGAGACCCAGTACTTC. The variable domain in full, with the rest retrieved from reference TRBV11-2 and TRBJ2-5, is EAGVAQSPRYKIIEKRQSVAFWCNPISGHATLYWYQQILGQGPKLLIQFQNNGVVDDSQLPKDRFSAERLKGVDSTLKIQPAKLEDSAVYLCASSLYVGVKETQYFGPGTRLLVL.

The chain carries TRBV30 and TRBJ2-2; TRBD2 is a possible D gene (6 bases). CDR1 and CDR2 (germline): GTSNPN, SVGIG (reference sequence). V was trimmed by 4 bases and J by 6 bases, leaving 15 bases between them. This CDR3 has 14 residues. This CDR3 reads CAWKEWTIAGELFF. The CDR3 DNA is TGTGCCTGGAAAGAGTGGACTATTGCCGGGGAGCTGTTTTTT.

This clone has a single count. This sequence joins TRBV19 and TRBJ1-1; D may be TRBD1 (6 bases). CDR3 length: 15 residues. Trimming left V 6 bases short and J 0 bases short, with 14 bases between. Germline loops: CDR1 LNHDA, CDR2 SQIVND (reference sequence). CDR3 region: CASSDGQIMNTEAFF. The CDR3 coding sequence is TGTGCCAGTAGCGACGGACAGATCATGAACACTGAAGCTTTCTTT.

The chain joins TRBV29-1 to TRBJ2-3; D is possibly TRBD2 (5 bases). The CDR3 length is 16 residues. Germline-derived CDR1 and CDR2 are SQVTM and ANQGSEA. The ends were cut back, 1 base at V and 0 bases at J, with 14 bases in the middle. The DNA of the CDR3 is TGCAGCGTTGAAGGGAGGCCTTCGGGAAGCACAGATACGCAGTATTTT. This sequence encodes CSVEGRPSGSTDTQYF.

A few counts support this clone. The CDR3 DNA follows: TGCGCCTCGAGAAGGGGACAGGGTTTTTCACCCCTCCACTTT. It specifies CASRRGQGFSPLHF. The chain employs TRBV10-2 and TRBJ1-6, with 9 bases matching TRBD1. Trimming cost V 11 bases and J 9 bases; bases outside gene matches: 11. This CDR3 is 14 amino acids long. The V gene's germline CDR1 is WSHSY and CDR2 SAAADI.

CDR3 amino acids: CASSQDLGSGSLKTQYF. CDR3 coding DNA: TGCGCCAGCAGCCAAGATCTTGGTAGCGGGAGTTTGAAGACCCAGTACTTC. V and J are TRBV4-3 and TRBJ2-5, with TRBD2 matching 9 bases. From germline, CDR1 is LGHNA and CDR2 YSLEER. After removal of 0 bases from V and 6 bases from J, the junction contained 11 bases not matched to a gene. The CDR3 is made up of 17 amino acids.

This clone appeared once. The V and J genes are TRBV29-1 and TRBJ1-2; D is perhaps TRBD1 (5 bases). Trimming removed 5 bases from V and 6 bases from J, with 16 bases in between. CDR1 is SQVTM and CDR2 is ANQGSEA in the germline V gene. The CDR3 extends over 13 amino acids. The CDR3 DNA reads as TGCAGCGTTTCGCTTGGTCCGGGGGATGGCTACACCTTC. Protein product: CSVSLGPGDGYTF.

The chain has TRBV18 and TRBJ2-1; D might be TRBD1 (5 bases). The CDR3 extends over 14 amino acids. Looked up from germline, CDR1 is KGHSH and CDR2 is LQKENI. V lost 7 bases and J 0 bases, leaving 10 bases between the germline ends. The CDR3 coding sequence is TGTGCCAGCTTTCAGGGCCCCTCCTACAATGAGCAGTTCTTC. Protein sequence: CASFQGPSYNEQFF.

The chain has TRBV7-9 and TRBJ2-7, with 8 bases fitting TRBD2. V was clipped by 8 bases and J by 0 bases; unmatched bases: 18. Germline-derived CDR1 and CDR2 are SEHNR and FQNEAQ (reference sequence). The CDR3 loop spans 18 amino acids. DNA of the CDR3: TGTGCCAGCTTCCCTCCCCGAGGACTAGCTTTAAGCTCCTACGAGCAGTACTTC. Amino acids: CASFPPRGLALSSYEQYF. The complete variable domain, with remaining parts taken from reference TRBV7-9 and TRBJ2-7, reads DTGVSQNPRHKITKRGQNVTFRCDPISEHNRLYWYRQTLGQGPEFLTYFQNEAQLEKSRLLSDRFSAERPKGSFSTLEIQRTEQGDSAMYLCASFPPRGLALSSYEQYFGPGTRLTVT.

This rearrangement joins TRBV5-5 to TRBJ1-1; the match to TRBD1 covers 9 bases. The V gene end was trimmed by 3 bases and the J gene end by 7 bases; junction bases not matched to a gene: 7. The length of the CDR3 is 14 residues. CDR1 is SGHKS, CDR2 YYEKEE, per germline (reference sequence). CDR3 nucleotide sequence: TGTGCCAGCAGCTCGGGGACAGGGTCGGGTGAAGCTTTCTTT. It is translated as CASSSGTGSGEAFF.

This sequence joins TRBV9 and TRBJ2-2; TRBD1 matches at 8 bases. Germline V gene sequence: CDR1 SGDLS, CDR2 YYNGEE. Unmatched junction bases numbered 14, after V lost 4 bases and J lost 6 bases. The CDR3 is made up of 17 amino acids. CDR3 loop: CASSSRTGQRVAGELFF. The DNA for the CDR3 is TGTGCCAGCAGCTCTCGGACAGGGCAAAGGGTCGCCGGGGAGCTGTTTTTT.

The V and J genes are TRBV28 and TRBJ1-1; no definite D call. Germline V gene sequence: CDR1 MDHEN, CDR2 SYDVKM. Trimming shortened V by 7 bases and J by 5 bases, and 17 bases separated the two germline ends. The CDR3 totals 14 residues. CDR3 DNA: TGTGCCAGCACCCTCTTTACAGCTGGGACTGAAGCTTTCTTT. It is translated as CASTLFTAGTEAFF.

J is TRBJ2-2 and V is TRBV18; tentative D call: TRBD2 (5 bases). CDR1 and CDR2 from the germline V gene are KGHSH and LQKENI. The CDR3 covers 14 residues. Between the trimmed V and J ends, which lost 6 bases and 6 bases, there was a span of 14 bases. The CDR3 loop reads CASSPNEGSGELFF. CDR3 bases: TGTGCCAGCTCCCCTAACGAGGGATCCGGGGAGCTGTTTTTT. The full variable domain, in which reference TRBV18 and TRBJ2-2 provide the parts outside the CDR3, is NAGVMQNPRHLVRRRGQEARLRCSPMKGHSHVYWYRQLPEEGLKFMVYLQKENIIDESGMPKERFSAEFPKEGPSILRIQQVVRGDSAAYFCASSPNEGSGELFFGEGSRLTVL.

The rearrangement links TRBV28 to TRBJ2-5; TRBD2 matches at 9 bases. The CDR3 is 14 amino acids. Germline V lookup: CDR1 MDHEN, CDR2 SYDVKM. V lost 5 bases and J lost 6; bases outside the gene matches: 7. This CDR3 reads CASSEAGGSKTQYF. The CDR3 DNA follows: TGTGCCAGCAGTGAAGCGGGAGGCTCTAAGACCCAGTACTTC.

CDR3 loop: CASTGQGAYNEQFF. In nucleotides, the CDR3 is TGTGCCAGCACCGGACAGGGGGCTTACAATGAGCAGTTCTTC. This chain links TRBV6-5 with TRBJ2-1; 11 bases match TRBD1. In germline, CDR1 is MNHEY, CDR2 SVGAGI. The J segment lost 4 bases and the V segment lost 7 bases, leaving 3 bases of the junction unmatched. CDR3 length equals 14 residues.

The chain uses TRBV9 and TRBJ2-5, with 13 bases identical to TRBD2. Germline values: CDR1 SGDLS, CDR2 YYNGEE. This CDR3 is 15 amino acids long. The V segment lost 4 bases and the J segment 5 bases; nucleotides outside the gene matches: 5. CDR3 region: CASSSRTSGSETQYF. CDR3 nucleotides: TGTGCCAGCAGCTCGCGGACTAGCGGGAGTGAGACCCAGTACTTC.

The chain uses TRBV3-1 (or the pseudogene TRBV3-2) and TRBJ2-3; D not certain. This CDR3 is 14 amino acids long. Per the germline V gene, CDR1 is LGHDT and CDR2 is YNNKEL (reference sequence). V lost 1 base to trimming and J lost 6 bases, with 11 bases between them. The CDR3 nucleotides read TGTGCCAGCAGCCAAGGGCCATCACAGGATACGCAGTATTTT. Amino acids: CASSQGPSQDTQYF.

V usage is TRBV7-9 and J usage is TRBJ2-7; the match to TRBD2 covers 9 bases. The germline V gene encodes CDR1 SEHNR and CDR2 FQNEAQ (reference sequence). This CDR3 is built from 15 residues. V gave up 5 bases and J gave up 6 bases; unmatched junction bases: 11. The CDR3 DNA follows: TGTGCCAGCAGCCCGGGGGCCCTAGCGGGAACCGAGCAGTACTTC. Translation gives CASSPGALAGTEQYF. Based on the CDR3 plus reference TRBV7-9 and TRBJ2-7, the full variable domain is DTGVSQNPRHKITKRGQNVTFRCDPISEHNRLYWYRQTLGQGPEFLTYFQNEAQLEKSRLLSDRFSAERPKGSFSTLEIQRTEQGDSAMYLCASSPGALAGTEQYFGPGTRLTVT.